The 10 T cell receptor beta chains in this list originate from one sample, sequenced in a study of T cells in tuberculosis. Generated by immunoSEQ multiplex PCR, the TCRdb table keeps only in-frame clones and is missing some. Of under 25,000 clones listed, 95% to 98% were seen once; the top ten hold around 6.2%. The sequencing sample was made of PBMCs. All receptors come from a donor aged 10-30 years with latent tuberculosis or without tuberculosis infection.

The chain is built from TRBV9 and TRBJ2-1; D ambiguous. V was cut by 6 bases and J by 9 bases, with 13 bases left in between. The CDR3 covers 12 residues. CDR1 is SGDLS, CDR2 YYNGEE, per germline. The CDR3 DNA sequence: TGTGCCAGCAACTACATACTGGGTGAGCAGTTCTTC. Translated: CASNYILGEQFF.

V and J are TRBV7-7 and TRBJ2-5; 10 positions agree with TRBD2. The V gene end was trimmed by 1 base and the J gene end by 4 bases; junction bases not matched to a gene: 15. The length of the CDR3 is 19 residues. The germline CDR1 and CDR2 sequences are SSHAT and FNYEAQ (reference sequence). The CDR3 DNA sequence: TGTGCCAGCAGCTTAGTTGCTAGCGGGAGAAGCGGTGGGGGAGAGACCCAGTACTTC. It specifies CASSLVASGRSGGGETQYF.

This chain joins TRBV2 and TRBJ1-2, with 12 positions matching TRBD1. This CDR3 is built from 14 residues. J was trimmed by 11 bases and V by 6 bases; bases with no gene match: 10. The germline V gene encodes CDR1 SNHLY and CDR2 FYNNEI. The CDR3 nucleotides are TGTGCCAGCAGCGATACGAGGGGACAGGGGGCATACACCTTC. It translates to CASSDTRGQGAYTF.

CDR3 protein: CASPGGAGNEQFF. CDR3 coding DNA: TGTGCCAGCCCCGGGGGGGCTGGTAATGAGCAGTTCTTC. The chain links TRBV2 to TRBJ2-1; TRBD2 matches at 8 bases. Germline lookup yields CDR1 SNHLY and CDR2 FYNNEI. The CDR3 has 13 amino acids. The ends lost 8 bases at V and 7 bases at J; junction bases unmatched: 7. Full variable domain (remainder filled in from reference TRBV2 and TRBJ2-1): EPEVTQTPSHQVTQMGQEVILRCVPISNHLYFYWYRQILGQKVEFLVSFYNNEISEKSEIFDDQFSVERPDGSNFTLKIRSTKLEDSAMYFCASPGGAGNEQFFGPGTRLTVL.

The rearrangement joins TRBV7-2 to TRBJ2-1; TRBD2 matches at 8 bases. The germline gives CDR1 SGHTA, CDR2 FQGNSA. V dropped 5 bases and J dropped 3; count of bases not matched to a gene: 9. The CDR3 runs to 16 residues. The CDR3 protein is CASSQVGGAIYNEQFF. The CDR3 DNA follows: TGTGCCAGCAGCCAGGTCGGGGGGGCCATCTACAATGAGCAGTTCTTC. The full variable domain, its missing parts supplied by reference TRBV7-2 and TRBJ2-1, is GAGVSQSPSNKVTEKGKDVELRCDPISGHTALYWYRQSLGQGLEFLIYFQGNSAPDKSGLPSDRFSAERTGGSVSTLTIQRTQQEDSAVYLCASSQVGGAIYNEQFFGPGTRLTVL.

The gene calls are TRBV7-9 and TRBJ1-2; D gene ambiguous. CDR3 length equals 15 residues. Germline CDR1 and CDR2: SEHNR and FQNEAQ (reference sequence). Trimming stripped 5 bases from V and 0 bases from J, with 13 bases between. The CDR3, as DNA: TGTGCCAGCAGCGGAAGAGGGCCCACTAACTATGGCTACACCTTC. It encodes CASSGRGPTNYGYTF.

This chain uses TRBV19 with TRBJ2-1, with D possibly TRBD1 on 5 matching bases. Per the germline V gene, CDR1 is LNHDA and CDR2 is SQIVND (reference sequence). V was pared by 7 bases and J by 4 bases, with 8 bases between. CDR3 length: 12 amino acids. The CDR3, as DNA: TGTGCCAGTACCGACAGATACAATGAGCAGTTCTTC. Its protein product is CASTDRYNEQFF.

J is TRBJ2-3 and V is TRBV29-1; D might be TRBD2 (7 bases). CDR3 length equals 16 residues. Trimming pared 4 bases from V and 2 bases from J, leaving 19 bases between. Germline CDR1 SQVTM, CDR2 ANQGSEA. In DNA, the CDR3 is TGCAGCGTTGTTGGGGGGGGCGGAATATCCACAGATACGCAGTATTTT. This codes for CSVVGGGGISTDTQYF.

The chain combines TRBV4-3 with TRBJ2-7, with D uncertain. There are 15 residues in the CDR3. Germline V gene sequence: CDR1 LGHNA, CDR2 YSLEER. Trimming pared 1 base from V and 3 bases from J, leaving 13 bases between. This CDR3 is CASSQVRQGFYEQYF. In nucleotides, the CDR3 is TGCGCCAGCAGCCAAGTGCGACAAGGCTTCTACGAGCAGTACTTC.

This chain connects TRBV6-5 to TRBJ1-1; maybe TRBD1 (6 bases). The CDR3 is 11 residues long. Germline V gives CDR1 MNHEY, CDR2 SVGAGI. V lost 10 bases to trimming and J lost 12 bases, with 18 bases between them. CDR3 residues: CATLRAGETFF. The CDR3 region has the DNA TGTGCCACCCTCCGTGCAGGGGAGACTTTCTTT.